Below, one T cell receptor beta chain is given with its context. Only in-frame clones appear in the TCRdb table, and some are missing; sequencing was by immunoSEQ multiplex PCR. The sample shows several thousand clones, 75% to 95% of them seen only once. The data originate from a study of blood T cell repertoires in COVID-19. About the research overall: Samples taken during acute and convalescent COVID-19 were collected in the United States, Italy and Spain. Sample material is recorded as cDNA or gDNA derived from T cells, B-cell-depleted T cells, or PBMCs.

V was clipped by 4 bases and J by 6 bases; unmatched bases: 8. There are 15 residues in the CDR3. Per the germline V gene, CDR1 is SGHRS and CDR2 is YFSETQ. This sequence originates from a woman aged 50 to 60 with active COVID-19. The specimen sequenced was peripheral blood. The chain combines TRBV5-1 with TRBJ2-3, with TRBD1 matching 10 bases. CDR3: CASSPGGTGDDTQYF. Here the CDR3 DNA reads TGCGCCAGCAGCCCCGGGGGGACAGGGGACGATACGCAGTATTTT.